This TCR beta chain was found in a study of shared clonotypes between healthy human individuals. General study results and limits: Clonotypes shared by all four donors outscored non-shared clonotypes in generation probability. Estimated richness values were generally larger in naive subsets than in memory subsets.

Between the trimmed V and J ends, which lost 3 bases and 8 bases, there was a span of 14 bases. The CDR3 loop spans 14 amino acids. Germline values: CDR1 KGHSH, CDR2 LQKENI. About this clone itself: The antigen remains unidentified.

The healthy adult donors were HIV-negative and reported no recent acute infections or vaccinations. Measured with immunoSEQ multiplex PCR; TCRdb has only the in-frame clones, and not every one. The top ten hold approximately 0.35% of the sample, which has 2 million to 3 million clones, 80% to 95% seen once. The sequenced material came from naive CD4+ T cells from PBMCs. Subset denoted: CD45RA+ positively selected. V is TRBV18 and J is TRBJ2-1; maybe TRBD2 (5 bases). The clonotype comes from a man aged 18 to 30 in good health. Some clones in this sample may be carry-over from other donors' samples. CDR3 region: CASSPVGLGDEQFF. CDR3 DNA: TGTGCCAGCTCACCTGTCGGACTTGGGGATGAGCAGTTCTTC.